This is a list of T cell receptor beta chains from one sample in a study of shared clonotypes between healthy human individuals. Produced via immunoSEQ multiplex PCR; TCRdb's table is partial and in-frame only. This sample yields hundreds of thousands of clones, of which 96% are seen a single time; under 0.3% belongs to the top ten. The specimen sequenced was naive CD8+ T cells sorted from blood. These receptors originate from a man aged 25-45 years in good health. Both conserved end residues are part of each CDR3. The order of the fields is J gene, V gene, clone size, D gene, CDR3 protein, CDR3 DNA. D genes are given only for firm matches. The listing skips clone size in some rows; elsewhere it reads once, few, many or a size class.

>TRBJ1-4|TRBV9|.|.
CASSVALGGLNEKLFF
TGTGCCAGCAGCGTAGCCTTGGGGGGGCTCAATGAAAAACTGTTTTTT
>TRBJ2-7|TRBV11-2|.|.
CASSLGSKYEQYF
TGTGCCAGCAGCTTAGGTTCGAAGTACGAGCAGTACTTC
>TRBJ1-2|TRBV6-5|.|TRBD1
CASRDRGPNYGYTF
TGTGCCAGCCGGGACAGGGGGCCTAACTATGGCTACACCTTC
>TRBJ2-5|TRBV5-6|once|.
CASSLGQSETQYF
TGTGCCAGCAGCTTGGGACAGTCCGAGACCCAGTACTTC
>TRBJ2-5|TRBV28|once|TRBD2
CASSLSSGRDYETQYF
TGTGCCAGCAGTTTATCTAGCGGGAGGGATTACGAGACCCAGTACTTC
>TRBJ2-5|TRBV5-1|once|.
CASGRYGGQETQYF
TGCGCCAGCGGTCGCTACGGGGGCCAAGAGACCCAGTACTTC
>TRBJ2-7|TRBV9|.|TRBD2
CASSPGSGIYEQYF
TGTGCCAGCAGCCCCGGTAGCGGGATATACGAGCAGTACTTC
>TRBJ2-1|TRBV7-6|.|TRBD1
CASSSRQGFDNEQFF
TGTGCCAGCAGCTCCAGACAGGGATTCGACAATGAGCAGTTCTTC
>TRBJ2-2|TRBV9|.|TRBD1
CASSLQLDRANTGELFF
TGTGCCAGCAGCCTCCAATTAGACAGGGCGAACACCGGGGAGCTGTTTTTT
>TRBJ2-1|TRBV14|.|TRBD2
CASSLIAGGLYNEQFF
TGTGCCAGCAGCCTAATAGCGGGTGGGCTCTACAATGAGCAGTTCTTC
>TRBJ1-2|TRBV27|.|.
CASSWQANYGYTF
TGTGCCAGCAGTTGGCAGGCAAACTATGGCTACACCTTC
>TRBJ2-1|TRBV9|.|.
CASSVAAGGNWEQFF
TGTGCCAGCAGCGTAGCGGCAGGGGGGAATTGGGAGCAGTTCTTC
>TRBJ2-7|TRBV15|.|.
CATSDKRGNGEQYF
TGTGCCACCAGCGACAAAAGGGGGAACGGGGAGCAGTACTTC
>TRBJ2-1|TRBV29-1|.|.
CSVDLTIAYNEQFF
TGCAGCGTTGACTTGACCATCGCCTACAATGAGCAGTTCTTC
>TRBJ2-3|TRBV13|.|.
CASSLSGSTDTQYF
TGTGCCAGCAGCTTAAGCGGAAGCACAGATACGCAGTATTTT
>TRBJ2-2|TRBV6-1|.|TRBD2
CASSERLADTGELFF
TGTGCCAGCAGTGAACGACTAGCGGATACCGGGGAGCTGTTTTTT
>TRBJ2-7|TRBV11-2|.|TRBD1
CASSAGQGGEQYF
TGTGCCAGCAGTGCTGGACAGGGGGGCGAGCAGTACTTC
>TRBJ2-7|TRBV2|.|TRBD1
CASSARAGGYEQYF
TGTGCCAGCAGTGCCCGGGCAGGGGGATACGAGCAGTACTTC
>TRBJ1-5|TRBV10-3|.|.
CAISEGDNQHF
TGTGCCATCAGTGAGGGAGACAACCAGCATTTT
>TRBJ2-3|TRBV7-6|.|TRBD2
CASSHKREGGTDTQYF
TGTGCCAGCAGCCATAAGCGGGAGGGCGGCACAGATACGCAGTATTTT
>TRBJ2-1|TRBV7-9|once|TRBD2
CASSLSSGRYNEQFF
TGTGCCAGCAGCCTTTCTAGCGGGAGGTACAATGAGCAGTTCTTC
>TRBJ1-2|TRBV7-9|.|TRBD1
CASSPRQGRGHGYTF
TGTGCCAGCAGCCCGAGACAGGGAAGAGGGCATGGCTACACCTTC
>TRBJ2-5|TRBV29-1|.|.
CSVEAGGTQETQYF
TGCAGCGTGGAAGCGGGTGGAACTCAAGAGACCCAGTACTTC
>TRBJ1-5|TRBV28|.|TRBD1
CASSSTGYQPQHF
TGTGCCAGCAGTTCGACAGGGTACCAGCCCCAGCATTTT
>TRBJ2-5|TRBV7-9|.|TRBD2
CASSVPGLAFETQYF
TGTGCCAGCAGCGTGCCGGGACTAGCGTTCGAGACCCAGTACTTC
>TRBJ1-1|TRBV6-1|.|.
CASRTGNTEAFF
TGTGCCAGCAGGACAGGGAACACTGAAGCTTTCTTT
>TRBJ2-1|TRBV9|.|.
CASSVEGNSNEQFF
TGTGCCAGCAGCGTAGAGGGGAACTCCAATGAGCAGTTCTTC
>TRBJ2-7|TRBV7-9|.|.
CASSLAPTYEQYF
TGTGCCAGCAGCTTAGCGCCGACCTACGAGCAGTACTTC
>TRBJ2-2|TRBV5-1|.|TRBD2
CASNHPREGRTDVTGELFF
TGCGCCAGCAACCACCCCCGGGAGGGGAGGACAGACGTCACCGGGGAGCTGTTTTTT
>TRBJ2-1|TRBV10-2|.|TRBD1
CASSDRGPPYNEQFF
TGCGCCAGCAGCGACAGGGGACCCCCCTACAATGAGCAGTTCTTC
>TRBJ2-7|TRBV2|.|TRBD2
CASTRAGTSGTYEQYF
TGTGCCAGCACCAGAGCCGGGACTAGCGGGACCTACGAGCAGTACTTC
>TRBJ2-7|TRBV5-1|.|TRBD1
CASSLGDRGRFYEQYF
TGCGCCAGCAGCTTGGGGGACAGGGGCCGCTTCTACGAGCAGTACTTC
>TRBJ2-5|TRBV9|once|.
CASSVGGQLETQYF
TGTGCCAGCAGCGTAGGGGGACAACTGGAGACCCAGTACTTC
>TRBJ2-2|TRBV27|.|.
CASTELGTGELFF
TGTGCCAGCACCGAACTAGGTACCGGGGAGCTGTTTTTT
>TRBJ2-1|TRBV7-9|.|.
CASSYRLTGQFF
TGTGCCAGCAGCTACAGGCTTACTGGGCAGTTCTTC
>TRBJ2-3|TRBV7-8|.|.
CASSLVVGFRTDTQYF
TGTGCCAGCAGCTTAGTAGTAGGGTTCAGGACAGATACGCAGTATTTT
>TRBJ2-3|TRBV19|.|.
CASSIWVADTQYF
TGTGCCAGTAGTATCTGGGTGGCAGATACGCAGTATTTT
>TRBJ1-1|TRBV5-1|.|TRBD1
CASLSGDGTGAITGAFF
TGCGCCAGTCTGTCAGGCGATGGGACAGGGGCCATCACAGGAGCTTTCTTT
>TRBJ2-1|TRBV9|.|TRBD2
CASSVAGGANEQFF
TGTGCCAGCAGCGTCGCCGGGGGGGCGAATGAGCAGTTCTTC
>TRBJ2-5|TRBV27|.|TRBD2
CASSLRGLAGAEETQYF
TGTGCCAGCAGTTTACGCGGACTAGCGGGAGCGGAGGAGACCCAGTACTTC
>TRBJ2-7|TRBV7-6|.|.
CASSFTVRPHEQYF
TGTGCCAGCAGCTTCACCGTTAGGCCCCACGAGCAGTACTTC
>TRBJ2-7|TRBV5-4|.|.
CASSLGASTYEQYF
TGTGCCAGCAGCTTGGGGGCCAGTACCTACGAGCAGTACTTC
>TRBJ1-2|TRBV5-4|.|.
CASSLGGDGYTF
TGTGCCAGCAGCTTGGGAGGGGATGGCTACACCTTC
>TRBJ2-1|TRBV2|.|.
CASTSTVTGIDEQFF
TGTGCCAGCACCTCTACGGTCACAGGGATAGATGAGCAGTTCTTC
>TRBJ2-5|TRBV29-1|.|TRBD2
CSVGLANQETQYF
TGCAGCGTCGGACTAGCGAACCAAGAGACCCAGTACTTC
>TRBJ2-7|TRBV29-1|few|TRBD1
CSVVGTGSLEQYF
TGCAGCGTTGTAGGGACAGGGTCTCTCGAGCAGTACTTC
>TRBJ1-3|TRBV13|once|TRBD1
CASKARDSSGNTIYF
TGTGCCAGCAAAGCCCGGGACAGCTCTGGAAACACCATATATTTT
>TRBJ2-1|TRBV27|.|TRBD2
CASSLAGAGNENEQFF
TGTGCCAGCAGTTTAGCAGGAGCGGGAAATGAGAATGAGCAGTTCTTC
>TRBJ2-7|TRBV11-2|.|.
CASSPPGRTSYEQYF
TGTGCCAGCAGCCCGCCGGGGAGGACCTCCTACGAGCAGTACTTC
>TRBJ2-3|TRBV14|.|.
CASSQVLGGDTQYF
TGTGCCAGCAGCCAAGTCCTCGGGGGCGATACGCAGTATTTT
>TRBJ2-5|TRBV6-6|.|TRBD2
CASSPSGSSETQYF
TGTGCCAGCAGTCCTAGCGGGAGTAGCGAGACCCAGTACTTC
>TRBJ1-4|TRBV5-1|.|.
CASRHRALNEKLFF
TGCGCCAGCAGACACAGGGCCCTAAATGAAAAACTGTTTTTT